The T cell receptor beta chain described here comes from a study of early T cells in non-severe SARS-CoV-2 infection. TCRdb recomputed calls from the 5' RACE reads with MiXCR, one row per CDR3 protein. This sample has nearly 95,000 distinct CDR3 sequences, with 16% found just once. This CDR3 contains 16 residues. The germline CDR1 and CDR2 sequences are SGHNT and YYREEE (reference sequence). V gave up 4 bases and J gave up 6 bases; unmatched junction bases: 14. V and J are TRBV5-4 and TRBJ2-3; 7 bases are a match to TRBD1. Sequenced material: whole blood, taken at baseline. The source is an adult who was a healthcare worker with PCR-confirmed SARS-CoV-2 infection or an uninfected control (not recorded which). This CDR3 reads CASSLTNRGGQDTQYF. CDR3 in DNA: TGTGCCAGCAGCCTAACTAACAGGGGTGGACAGGATACGCAGTATTTT.